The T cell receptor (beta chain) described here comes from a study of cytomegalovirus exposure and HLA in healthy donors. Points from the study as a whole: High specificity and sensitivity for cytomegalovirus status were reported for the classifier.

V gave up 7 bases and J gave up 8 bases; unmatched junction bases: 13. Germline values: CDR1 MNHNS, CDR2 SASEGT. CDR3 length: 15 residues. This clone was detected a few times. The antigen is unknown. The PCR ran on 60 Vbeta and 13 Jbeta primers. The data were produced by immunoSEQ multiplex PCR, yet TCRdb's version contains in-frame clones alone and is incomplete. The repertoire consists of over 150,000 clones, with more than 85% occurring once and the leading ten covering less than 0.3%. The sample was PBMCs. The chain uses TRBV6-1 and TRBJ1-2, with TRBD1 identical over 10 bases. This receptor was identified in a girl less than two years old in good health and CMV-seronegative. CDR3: CASTLRGQGLWGYTF. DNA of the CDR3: TGTGCCAGCACCCTACGGGGACAGGGGCTATGGGGCTACACCTTC.